This T cell receptor (beta chain) was profiled in a study of CD8 T cells in ankylosing spondylitis. Findings of the study overall: In ankylosing spondylitis patients, matched synovial fluid reportedly showed significant enrichment of disease-linked clones. Clones linked with disease were CD8+ and fairly uncommon in the peripheral blood. Apparently characteristic of ankylosing spondylitis blood was a TCR beta motif (under ten highly homologous variants). Several of the motif variants were reported before in synovial fluid and blood from reactive arthritis.

Using its own MiXCR run on the 5' RACE reads, TCRdb lists one record per CDR3 protein. Of about 220,000 distinct CDR3 sequences listed, about a sixth are singletons. In regard to this clonotype: The antigen is not known.

The sequence came from a male donor with ankylosing spondylitis. The sequencing input was blood, either unsorted or a sorted T cell fraction (not recorded which).

The CDR3 sequence is CSVEVQGDFTDTQYF. The CDR3 DNA is TGCAGCGTTGAAGTTCAGGGCGACTTCACAGATACGCAGTATTTT. The chain combines TRBV29-1 with TRBJ2-3; weak D call: TRBD1 (5 bases). The CDR3 runs to 15 residues. Trimming stripped 1 base from V and 2 bases from J, with 13 bases between. Germline assignment: CDR1 SQVTM and CDR2 ANQGSEA.